Presented here are 5 T cell receptor beta chains from one specimen sequenced in a study of regulatory T cells in long-lasting Graves disease. Researchers made TCR beta libraries by using iRepertoire HTBI primers and running Arm-PCR on CDR3 regions. TCRdb reprocessed the multiplex PCR reads with MiXCR, giving one entry per CDR3 protein. The data show 400,000 to 550,000 distinct CDR3 sequences, more than 12% seen once. Time point reported: newly diagnosed GD, antithyroid drugs for less than 3 months. PBMCs were the source of the RNA used for TCR sequencing. These data were likewise used in another study, on T cells in Graves' hyperthyroidism and ophthalmopathy.

The specimen comprised peripheral blood mononuclear cells (PBMCs), sampled at new diagnosis, from a patient treated with antithyroid drugs. The receptors originated from a woman in her thirties with Graves disease.

This clonotype was counted at least ten times. The rearrangement joins TRBV4-1 to TRBJ2-7; no firm D call. CDR1 is MGHRA and CDR2 is YSYEKL in the germline V gene. CDR3 size: 13 residues. V gave up 2 bases and J gave up 2 bases, with 7 bases separating them. In nucleotides, the CDR3 is TGCGCCAGCAGCCAAACGTCGGCCTACGAGCAGTACTTC. Its translation: CASSQTSAYEQYF.

In its sample, this clonotype was seen many times. The V gene is TRBV20-1, the J gene TRBJ2-7, with 7 bases matching TRBD1. Germline lookup yields CDR1 DFQATT and CDR2 SNEGSKA (reference sequence). Trimming cost V 6 bases and J 3 bases; bases outside gene matches: 8. There are 13 residues in the CDR3. CDR3 nucleotide sequence: TGCAGTGCCCCCCCGGGACAGAGCTACGAGCAGTACTTC. As protein: CSAPPGQSYEQYF.

This clonotype was recorded many times. V and J are TRBV24-1 and TRBJ1-2, with TRBD1 identical over 7 bases. The germline gives CDR1 KGHDR, CDR2 SFDVKD. The CDR3 spans 12 residues. The J segment lost 4 bases and the V segment lost 12 bases, leaving 7 bases of the junction unmatched. CDR3 in amino acids: CAAGDRPYGYTF. In nucleotides, the CDR3 is TGTGCCGCAGGGGACAGACCCTATGGCTACACCTTC.

This clonotype was seen at least ten times. This chain links TRBV24-1 with TRBJ2-1, with no clear D. The germline gives CDR1 KGHDR, CDR2 SFDVKD. The ends were cut back, 5 bases at V and 0 bases at J, with 7 bases in the middle. This CDR3 region has 14 residues. The CDR3 region is CATSGWSSYNEQFF. The CDR3 nucleotides read TGTGCCACCAGTGGATGGAGCTCCTACAATGAGCAGTTCTTC.

In its sample, this clonotype was seen a few times. V gene TRBV5-5 combines with J gene TRBJ1-1; the match to TRBD1 covers 9 bases. The V gene's germline CDR1 is SGHKS and CDR2 YYEKEE (reference sequence). The V segment lost 3 bases and the J segment 4 bases; nucleotides outside the gene matches: 10. This CDR3 has 16 amino acids. Here the CDR3 reads CASSSRLGQGSTEAFF. The CDR3 DNA reads TGTGCCAGCAGCTCACGCCTAGGACAGGGGAGCACTGAAGCTTTCTTT.